This T cell receptor (beta chain) was captured in a study of cytomegalovirus exposure and HLA in healthy donors. Background on the study: About 85 million unique TCRs from HLA-typed donors were held in an early release of data. Study-wide findings and caveats: Reports state that TCR beta sequences accurately predicted most subjects' HLA-A and HLA-B alleles.

Primers for the PCR totalled 60 Vbeta and 13 Jbeta. This table comes from immunoSEQ multiplex PCR, and its TCRdb copy is limited to in-frame clones, with some not included. The data hold around 150,000 clones, with around 76% observed a single time. CDR3 size: 16 residues. CDR1 is LGHNA, CDR2 YNFKEQ, per germline. V lost 2 bases to trimming and J lost 0 bases, with 11 bases between them. As for this clone: Its antigen is as yet unknown.

Although they were nominally healthy when sampled, donors likely had unrecorded immune exposures. This TCR derives from a man aged 40-50 years in good health and CMV-seropositive. The V and J genes are TRBV4-2 and TRBJ1-5, with a weak D call TRBD1 (5 bases). What was sequenced was PBMCs. The CDR3 DNA is TGTGCCAGCAGCCAAACTGGCAGGGATAGCAATCAGCCCCAGCATTTT. It encodes CASSQTGRDSNQPQHF.